One and the same sample provided the 14 T cell receptor beta chains below, sequenced in a study of blood T cell repertoires in COVID-19. Clones were read by immunoSEQ multiplex PCR, and TCRdb kept only the in-frame ones, dropping some. The repertoire holds 240,000 or so clones, roughly 77% seen once, with 3% to 3.5% in the top ten. The material sequenced was peripheral blood. The receptors come from an elderly woman with acute or convalescent COVID-19.

The genes are TRBV5-6 and TRBJ1-2; D ambiguous. This CDR3 has 14 residues. The ends were cut back, 2 bases at V and 7 bases at J, with 15 bases in the middle. The V gene's germline CDR1 is SGHDT and CDR2 YYEEEE. In DNA form, the CDR3 reads TGTGCCAGCAGCTTTCCCAGGTCGGAGGGTGGCTACACCTTC. Protein sequence: CASSFPRSEGGYTF.

This clone has a single count. The rearrangement links TRBV7-9 to TRBJ1-2; 7 bases are a match to TRBD1. Losses at the gene ends were 3 bases for V and 7 bases for J; bases not matched to a gene: 11. In germline, CDR1 is SEHNR, CDR2 FQNEAQ (reference sequence). This CDR3 is 15 amino acids long. CDR3 residues: CASSLGRQGSGGYTF. DNA for the CDR3: TGTGCCAGCAGCTTGGGTCGACAGGGTAGTGGTGGCTACACCTTC. Combining the CDR3 with reference TRBV7-9 and TRBJ1-2 gives the whole variable domain DTGVSQNPRHKITKRGQNVTFRCDPISEHNRLYWYRQTLGQGPEFLTYFQNEAQLEKSRLLSDRFSAERPKGSFSTLEIQRTEQGDSAMYLCASSLGRQGSGGYTFGSGTRLTVV.

The chain couples TRBV5-4 to TRBJ2-1, with D maybe TRBD1 (5 bases). This CDR3 spans 16 amino acids. V was shortened by 0 bases and J by 0 bases, with 10 bases between the two germline ends. The V gene's germline CDR1 is SGHNT and CDR2 YYREEE (reference sequence). The CDR3 region is CASSLGGGSSYNEQFF. CDR3 bases: TGTGCCAGCAGCTTGGGGGGCGGCAGCTCCTACAATGAGCAGTTCTTC. The full variable domain, its missing parts supplied by reference TRBV5-4 and TRBJ2-1, is ETGVTQSPTHLIKTRGQQVTLRCSSQSGHNTVSWYQQALGQGPQFIFQYYREEENGRGNFPPRFSGLQFPNYSSELNVNALELDDSALYLCASSLGGGSSYNEQFFGPGTRLTVL.

CDR3 loop: CASSTLGQGRVAKEKLFF. CDR3 sequence (DNA): TGTGCCAGTAGTACCCTGGGACAGGGGAGGGTCGCCAAAGAAAAACTGTTTTTT. This chain uses TRBV19 with TRBJ1-4; 10 bases are a match to TRBD1. This CDR3 region has 18 residues. Looked up from germline, CDR1 is LNHDA and CDR2 is SQIVND (reference sequence). J lost 8 bases, V lost 4 bases, and 16 bases had no gene match.

A single count supports this clone. This chain uses TRBV19 with TRBJ1-2; 7 bases line up with TRBD1. The CDR3 contains 16 residues. Germline CDR1 LNHDA, CDR2 SQIVND (reference sequence). The V gene end was trimmed by 1 base and the J gene end by 6 bases; junction bases not matched to a gene: 11. As DNA, the CDR3 is TGTGCCAGTAGTATAGTTGGAGCAGGGGGAGGAGATGGCTACACCTTC. Residues: CASSIVGAGGGDGYTF.

The chain links TRBV6-5 to TRBJ2-5; 8 nucleotides match TRBD2. The germline V gene encodes CDR1 MNHEY and CDR2 SVGAGI. The trim removed 0 bases at V and 7 bases at J, leaving 10 bases unmatched. This CDR3 has 16 amino acids. The CDR3 sequence: CASSYSGSGGRGTQYF. The CDR3, as DNA: TGTGCCAGCAGTTACTCGGGCAGCGGGGGTCGGGGGACCCAGTACTTC.

V and J are TRBV7-9 and TRBJ1-2; 8 bases agree with TRBD1. The CDR3 has 15 amino acids. The V gene's germline CDR1 is SEHNR and CDR2 FQNEAQ (reference sequence). V dropped 4 bases and J dropped 0; count of bases not matched to a gene: 4. Here the CDR3 DNA reads TGTGCCAGCAGCTCCGACAGGGGAGCTAACTATGGCTACACCTTC. This translates into CASSSDRGANYGYTF.

V gene TRBV6-5 combines with J gene TRBJ1-6; 11 bases are shared with TRBD1. J gave up 10 bases and V 6 bases, and 2 bases lay outside the gene matches. Germline lookup yields CDR1 MNHEY and CDR2 SVGAGI. The CDR3 runs to 13 residues. CDR3 DNA sequence: TGTGCCAGCAGACGGGACAGGGGGTCACCCCTCCACTTT. Its protein is CASRRDRGSPLHF.

V gene TRBV12-3 or TRBV12-4 combines with J gene TRBJ1-2; 8 nucleotides agree with TRBD1. There are 13 residues in the CDR3. V trimming: 6 bases; J trimming: 8 bases; junction bases outside the gene matches: 8. The CDR3, as DNA: TGTGCCAGCAGCCGCAGGGGGCCTTTAGGCTACACCTTC. Translation gives CASSRRGPLGYTF.

This clone was recorded only once. This sequence joins TRBV18 and TRBJ2-1, with a weak D call TRBD1 (5 bases). CDR1 KGHSH and CDR2 LQKENI come from the germline V gene. CDR3 length equals 15 residues. The germline V and J ends were trimmed by 3 bases and 5 bases, with 14 bases remaining between them. The CDR3 loop is CASSPQGNPNNEQFF. The CDR3 DNA reads as TGTGCCAGCTCACCCCAGGGAAACCCCAACAATGAGCAGTTCTTC. Drawing the rest from reference TRBV18 and TRBJ2-1, the complete variable domain is NAGVMQNPRHLVRRRGQEARLRCSPMKGHSHVYWYRQLPEEGLKFMVYLQKENIIDESGMPKERFSAEFPKEGPSILRIQQVVRGDSAAYFCASSPQGNPNNEQFFGPGTRLTVL.

This sequence joins TRBV5-3 and TRBJ2-7; TRBD1 matches at 8 bases. TRBV5-3 is annotated as an ORF whose role is uncertain. This CDR3 region has 14 residues. The V segment lost 5 bases and the J segment 2 bases; nucleotides outside the gene matches: 6. The CDR3 protein is CARRAGTGAYEQYF. CDR3 nucleotides: TGTGCCAGAAGGGCCGGGACAGGAGCCTACGAGCAGTACTTC.

The sample holds a few counts of this clone. The chain links TRBV5-5 to TRBJ1-4; no firm D call. V was pared by 1 base and J by 0 bases, with 16 bases between. The CDR3 consists of 18 residues. Per the germline V gene, CDR1 is SGHKS and CDR2 is YYEKEE (reference sequence). CDR3 DNA: TGTGCCAGCAGCTTGAGGCAGGAAAGGTTCTCAACTAATGAAAAACTGTTTTTT. Its protein is CASSLRQERFSTNEKLFF.

This rearrangement joins TRBV28 to TRBJ2-3; 7 nucleotides match TRBD1. The CDR3 is 15 amino acids. J gave up 2 bases and V 5 bases, and 7 bases lay outside the gene matches. From germline, CDR1 is MDHEN and CDR2 SYDVKM. The CDR3, as DNA: TGTGCCAGCAGTCTCCCTGGGACAGTCACAGATACGCAGTATTTT. This sequence encodes CASSLPGTVTDTQYF.

The chain recombines TRBV2 with TRBJ1-4, with 10 bases that match TRBD1. V shed 11 bases and J 4 bases; nucleotides not matched to a gene: 7. The germline CDR1 and CDR2 sequences are SNHLY and FYNNEI. This CDR3 has 14 residues. CDR3 sequence reads: CASGGDRGNEKLFF. The CDR3 coding sequence is TGTGCCTCGGGAGGGGACAGGGGTAATGAAAAACTGTTTTTT.